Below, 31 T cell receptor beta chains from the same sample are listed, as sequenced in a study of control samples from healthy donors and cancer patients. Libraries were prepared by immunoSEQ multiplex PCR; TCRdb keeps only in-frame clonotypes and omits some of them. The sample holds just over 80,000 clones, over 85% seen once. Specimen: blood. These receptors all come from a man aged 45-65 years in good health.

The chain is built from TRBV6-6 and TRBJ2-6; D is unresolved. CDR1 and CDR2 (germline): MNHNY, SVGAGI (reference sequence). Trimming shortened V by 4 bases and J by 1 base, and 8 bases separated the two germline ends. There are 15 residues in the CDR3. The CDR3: CASSLSGSGANVLTF. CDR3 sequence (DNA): TGTGCCAGCAGTTTATCAGGTTCTGGGGCCAACGTCCTGACTTTC.

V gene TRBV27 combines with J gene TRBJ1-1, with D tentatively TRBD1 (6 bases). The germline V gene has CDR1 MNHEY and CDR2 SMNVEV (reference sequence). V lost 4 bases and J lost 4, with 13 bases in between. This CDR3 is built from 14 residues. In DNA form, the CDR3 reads TGTGCCAGCAGTTCCACAGGGTTTTTCACTGAAGCTTTCTTT. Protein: CASSSTGFFTEAFF.

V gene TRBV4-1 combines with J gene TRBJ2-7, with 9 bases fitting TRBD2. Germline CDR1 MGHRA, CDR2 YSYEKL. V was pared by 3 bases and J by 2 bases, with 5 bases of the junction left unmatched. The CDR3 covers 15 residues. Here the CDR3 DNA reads TGCGCCAGCAGCCACGGGAGCGGGGGGACCTACGAGCAGTACTTC. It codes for CASSHGSGGTYEQYF.

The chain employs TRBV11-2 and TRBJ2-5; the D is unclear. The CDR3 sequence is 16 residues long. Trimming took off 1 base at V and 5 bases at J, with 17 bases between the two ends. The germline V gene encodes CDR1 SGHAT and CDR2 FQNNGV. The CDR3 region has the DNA TGTGCCAGCAGCTTAGGCAGTCGGCCACTCGGCGAGACCCAGTACTTC. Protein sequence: CASSLGSRPLGETQYF.

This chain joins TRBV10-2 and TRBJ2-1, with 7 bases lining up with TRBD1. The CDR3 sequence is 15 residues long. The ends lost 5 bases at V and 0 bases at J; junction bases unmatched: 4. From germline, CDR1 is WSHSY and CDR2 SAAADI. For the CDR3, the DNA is TGCGCCAGCAGTTGGGACAGTTCCTCCTACAATGAGCAGTTCTTC. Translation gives CASSWDSSSYNEQFF.

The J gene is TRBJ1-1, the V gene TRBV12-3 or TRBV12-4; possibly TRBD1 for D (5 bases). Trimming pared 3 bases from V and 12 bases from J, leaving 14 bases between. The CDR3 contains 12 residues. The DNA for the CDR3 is TGTGCCAGCAGTTTGTTCAGGGAGAAAACTTTCTTT. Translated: CASSLFREKTFF.

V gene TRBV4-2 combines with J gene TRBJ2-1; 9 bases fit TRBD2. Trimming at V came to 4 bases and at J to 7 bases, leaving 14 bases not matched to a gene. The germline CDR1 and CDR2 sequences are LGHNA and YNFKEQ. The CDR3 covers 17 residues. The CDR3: CASSPRPGGGASNEQFF. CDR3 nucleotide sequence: TGTGCCAGCAGCCCCCGCCCCGGCGGGGGGGCCTCAAATGAGCAGTTCTTC.

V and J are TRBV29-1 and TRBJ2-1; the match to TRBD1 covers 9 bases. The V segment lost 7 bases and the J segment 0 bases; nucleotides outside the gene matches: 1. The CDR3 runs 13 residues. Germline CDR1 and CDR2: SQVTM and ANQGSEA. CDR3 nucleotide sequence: TGCAGCGGGGGACAGGGCTCCTACAATGAGCAGTTCTTC. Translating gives CSGGQGSYNEQFF.

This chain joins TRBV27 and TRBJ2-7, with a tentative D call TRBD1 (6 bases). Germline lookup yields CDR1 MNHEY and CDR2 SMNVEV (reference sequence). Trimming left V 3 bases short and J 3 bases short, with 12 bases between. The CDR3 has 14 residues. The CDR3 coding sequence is TGTGCCAGCAGTTTTGTTGGACAGAGCTACGAGCAGTACTTC. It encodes CASSFVGQSYEQYF.

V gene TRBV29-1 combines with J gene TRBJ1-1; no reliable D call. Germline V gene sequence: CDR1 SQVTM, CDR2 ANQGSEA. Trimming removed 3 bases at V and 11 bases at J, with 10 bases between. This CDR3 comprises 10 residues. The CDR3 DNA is TGCAGCGTTGATCGGGCGGTGGCTTTCTTT. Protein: CSVDRAVAFF.

DNA for the CDR3: TGTGCCAGCAGCTTTTCACGGGACACAGATACGCAGTATTTT. Translated, it gives CASSFSRDTDTQYF. V usage is TRBV7-9 and J usage is TRBJ2-3; weak D call: TRBD2 (5 bases). The CDR3 contains 14 residues. Germline loops: CDR1 SEHNR, CDR2 FQNEAQ (reference sequence). V lost 3 bases and J 2 bases, leaving 9 bases between the germline ends.

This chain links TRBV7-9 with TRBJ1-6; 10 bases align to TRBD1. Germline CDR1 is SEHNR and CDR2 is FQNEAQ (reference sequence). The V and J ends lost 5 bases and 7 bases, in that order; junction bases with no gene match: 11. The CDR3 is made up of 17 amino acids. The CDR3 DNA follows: TGTGCCAGCAGCATCCGACAGGGGGCGGCGGGGAATTCACCCCTCCACTTT. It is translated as CASSIRQGAAGNSPLHF. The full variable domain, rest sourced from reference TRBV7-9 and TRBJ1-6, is DTGVSQNPRHKITKRGQNVTFRCDPISEHNRLYWYRQTLGQGPEFLTYFQNEAQLEKSRLLSDRFSAERPKGSFSTLEIQRTEQGDSAMYLCASSIRQGAAGNSPLHFGNGTRLTVT.

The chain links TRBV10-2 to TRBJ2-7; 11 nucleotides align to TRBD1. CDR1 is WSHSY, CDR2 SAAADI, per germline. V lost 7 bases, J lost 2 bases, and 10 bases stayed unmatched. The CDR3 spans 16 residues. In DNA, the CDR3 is TGCGCCAGCAAAAGACTCGGGACAGGGGGAACCTACGAGCAGTACTTC. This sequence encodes CASKRLGTGGTYEQYF.

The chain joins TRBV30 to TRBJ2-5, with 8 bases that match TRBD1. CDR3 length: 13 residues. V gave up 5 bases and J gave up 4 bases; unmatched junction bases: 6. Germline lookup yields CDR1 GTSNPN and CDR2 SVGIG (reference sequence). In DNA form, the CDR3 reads TGTGCCTGGGGCAGGGGGCACGGAGAGACCCAGTACTTC. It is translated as CAWGRGHGETQYF.

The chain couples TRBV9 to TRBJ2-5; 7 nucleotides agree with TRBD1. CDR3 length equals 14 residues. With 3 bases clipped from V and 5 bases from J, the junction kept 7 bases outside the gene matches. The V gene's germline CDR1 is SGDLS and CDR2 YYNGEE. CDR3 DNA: TGTGCCAGCAGCGAGACAGGGAGTGGGGAGACCCAGTACTTC. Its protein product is CASSETGSGETQYF. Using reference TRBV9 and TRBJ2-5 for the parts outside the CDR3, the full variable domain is DSGVTQTPKHLITATGQRVTLRCSPRSGDLSVYWYQQSLDQGLQFLIQYYNGEERAKGNILERFSAQQFPDLHSELNLSSLELGDSALYFCASSETGSGETQYFGPGTRLLVL.

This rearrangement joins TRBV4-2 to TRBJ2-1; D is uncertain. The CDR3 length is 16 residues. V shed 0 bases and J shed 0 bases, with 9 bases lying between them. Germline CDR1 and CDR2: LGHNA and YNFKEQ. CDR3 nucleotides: TGTGCCAGCAGCCAAGATTGGGGTAGCTCCTACAATGAGCAGTTCTTC. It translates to CASSQDWGSSYNEQFF.

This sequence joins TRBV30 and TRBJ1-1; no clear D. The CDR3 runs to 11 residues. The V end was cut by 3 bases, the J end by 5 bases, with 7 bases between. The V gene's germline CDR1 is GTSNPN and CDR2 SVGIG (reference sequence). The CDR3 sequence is CAWSKGTEAFF. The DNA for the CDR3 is TGTGCCTGGAGCAAAGGAACTGAAGCTTTCTTT.

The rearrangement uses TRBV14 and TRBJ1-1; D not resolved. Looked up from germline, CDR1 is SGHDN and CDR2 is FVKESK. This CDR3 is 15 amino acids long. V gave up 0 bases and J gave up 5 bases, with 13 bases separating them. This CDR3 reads CASSQDIPRITEAFF. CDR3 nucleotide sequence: TGTGCCAGCAGCCAAGATATCCCCAGAATAACTGAAGCTTTCTTT. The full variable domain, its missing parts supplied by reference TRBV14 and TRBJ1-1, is EAGVTQFPSHSVIEKGQTVTLRCDPISGHDNLYWYRRVMGKEIKFLLHFVKESKQDESGMPNNRFLAERTGGTYSTLKVQPAELEDSGVYFCASSQDIPRITEAFFGQGTRLTVV.

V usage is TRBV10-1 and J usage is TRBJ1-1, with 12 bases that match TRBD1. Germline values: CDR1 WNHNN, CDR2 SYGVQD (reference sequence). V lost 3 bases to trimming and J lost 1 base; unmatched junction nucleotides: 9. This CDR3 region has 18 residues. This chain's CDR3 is CASSESYPGQGANTEAFF. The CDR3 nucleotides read TGCGCCAGCAGTGAATCATACCCGGGACAGGGGGCGAACACTGAAGCTTTCTTT.

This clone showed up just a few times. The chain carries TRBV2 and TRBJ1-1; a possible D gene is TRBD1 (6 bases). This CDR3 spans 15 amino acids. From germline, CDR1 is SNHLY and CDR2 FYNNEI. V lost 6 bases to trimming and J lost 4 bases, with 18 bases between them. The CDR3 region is CASRRGHRGGTEAFF. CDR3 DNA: TGTGCCAGCAGGAGGGGACATCGGGGGGGCACTGAAGCTTTCTTT.

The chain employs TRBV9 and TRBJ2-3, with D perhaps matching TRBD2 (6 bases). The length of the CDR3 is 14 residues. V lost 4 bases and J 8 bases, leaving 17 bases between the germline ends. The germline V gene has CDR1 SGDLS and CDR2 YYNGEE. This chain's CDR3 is CASSLEGRWGTQYF. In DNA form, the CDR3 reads TGTGCCAGCAGCCTAGAGGGGAGGTGGGGTACGCAGTATTTT.

This CDR3 reads CASSFGQGDQPQHF. The CDR3 bases are TGTGCCAGCAGCTTTGGACAGGGGGACCAGCCCCAGCATTTT. This chain connects TRBV9 to TRBJ1-5; 10 bases align to TRBD1. CDR1 and CDR2 (germline): SGDLS, YYNGEE. V trimming: 4 bases; J trimming: 7 bases; junction bases outside the gene matches: 5. This CDR3 is built from 14 residues.

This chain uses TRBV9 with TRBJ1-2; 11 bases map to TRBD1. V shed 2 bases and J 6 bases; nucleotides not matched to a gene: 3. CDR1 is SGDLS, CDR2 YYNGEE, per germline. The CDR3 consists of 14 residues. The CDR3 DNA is TGTGCCAGCAGCGTCCGGACAGGGGGCGATGGCTACACCTTC. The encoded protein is CASSVRTGGDGYTF.

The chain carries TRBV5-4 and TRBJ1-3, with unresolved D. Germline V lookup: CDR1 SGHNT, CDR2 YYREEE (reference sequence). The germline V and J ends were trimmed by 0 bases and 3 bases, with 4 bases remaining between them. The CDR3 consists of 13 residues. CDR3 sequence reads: CASSLGDGNTIYF. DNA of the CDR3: TGTGCCAGCAGCTTGGGCGATGGAAACACCATATATTTT.

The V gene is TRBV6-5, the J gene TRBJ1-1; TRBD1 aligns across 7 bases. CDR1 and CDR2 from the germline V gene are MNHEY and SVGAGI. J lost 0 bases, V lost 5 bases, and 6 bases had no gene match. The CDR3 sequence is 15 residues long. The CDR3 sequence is CASSREDRLNTEAFF. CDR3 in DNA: TGTGCCAGCAGTAGGGAGGACAGGTTGAACACTGAAGCTTTCTTT.

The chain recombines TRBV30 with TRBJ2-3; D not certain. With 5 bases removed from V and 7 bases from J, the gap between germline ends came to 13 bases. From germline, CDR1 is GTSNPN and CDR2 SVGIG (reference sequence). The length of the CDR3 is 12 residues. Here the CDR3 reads CAWGPQEHTQYF. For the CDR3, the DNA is TGTGCCTGGGGCCCCCAGGAGCATACGCAGTATTTT.

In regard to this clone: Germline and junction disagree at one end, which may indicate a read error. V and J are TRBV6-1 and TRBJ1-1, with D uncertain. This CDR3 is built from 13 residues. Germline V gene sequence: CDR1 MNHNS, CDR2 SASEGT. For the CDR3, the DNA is TGTGCCAGCAGAGAAGCGGGGAGCACTGAAGCTTTCTTT. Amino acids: CASREAGSTEAFF.

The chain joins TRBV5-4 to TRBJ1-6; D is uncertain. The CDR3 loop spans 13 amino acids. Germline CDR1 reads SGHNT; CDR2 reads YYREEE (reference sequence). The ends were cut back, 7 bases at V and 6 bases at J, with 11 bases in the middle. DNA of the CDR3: TGTGCCAGCGCATCAGAGGTTAATTCACCCCTCCACTTT. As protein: CASASEVNSPLHF. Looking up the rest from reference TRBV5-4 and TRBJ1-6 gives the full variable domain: ETGVTQSPTHLIKTRGQQVTLRCSSQSGHNTVSWYQQALGQGPQFIFQYYREEENGRGNFPPRFSGLQFPNYSSELNVNALELDDSALYLCASASEVNSPLHFGNGTRLTVT.

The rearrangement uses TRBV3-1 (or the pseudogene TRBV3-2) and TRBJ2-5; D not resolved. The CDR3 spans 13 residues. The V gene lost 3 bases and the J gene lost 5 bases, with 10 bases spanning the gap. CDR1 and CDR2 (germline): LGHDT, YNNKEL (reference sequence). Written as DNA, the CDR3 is TGTGCCAGCAGCCAGCCCCTAGGGGAGACCCAGTACTTC. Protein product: CASSQPLGETQYF.

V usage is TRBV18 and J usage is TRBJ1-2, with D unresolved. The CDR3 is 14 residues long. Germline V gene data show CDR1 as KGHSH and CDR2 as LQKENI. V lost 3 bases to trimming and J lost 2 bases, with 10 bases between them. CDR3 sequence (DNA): TGTGCCAGCTCACCCCCGGGCCCCAACTATGGCTACACCTTC. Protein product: CASSPPGPNYGYTF.

CDR3: CASSLSGWGVGKKLFF. DNA of the CDR3: TGTGCCAGCAGCTTATCCGGTTGGGGTGTAGGTAAAAAACTGTTTTTT. This rearrangement joins TRBV5-6 to TRBJ1-4; D call uncertain. The CDR3 contains 16 residues. Looked up from germline, CDR1 is SGHDT and CDR2 is YYEEEE. With 2 bases removed from V and 9 bases from J, the gap between germline ends came to 20 bases.